Listed below are T cell receptor beta chains from one sample, sequenced in a study of blood T cell repertoires in COVID-19. Profiled with immunoSEQ multiplex PCR; TCRdb holds only in-frame clones, not every one. The sample includes 350,000 to 450,000 clones, approximately 89% seen only once; the top ten take about 1.7%. The sample comprised PBMCs or T cells enriched from blood (not recorded which). These receptors were collected from a woman aged 25 to 39 who had recovered from COVID-19. Each CDR3 is given with its conserved first and last residue.

j_call: TRBJ1-5
v_call: TRBV7-3
cdr3_aa: CASSPFRGPDSNQPQHF

j_call: TRBJ1-2
v_call: TRBV18
cdr3_aa: CASSPGTGPYGYTF

j_call: TRBJ2-3
v_call: TRBV4-2
cdr3_aa: CASSQAQTGRADTQYF

j_call: TRBJ1-1
v_call: TRBV6-5
cdr3_aa: CASSPPVGGPEAFF

j_call: TRBJ2-1
v_call: TRBV19
cdr3_aa: CASSSGLAAGNEQFF

j_call: TRBJ1-2
v_call: TRBV10-3
cdr3_aa: CAISEPGQGAHGYTF

j_call: TRBJ2-7
v_call: TRBV25-1
cdr3_aa: CASSGRTGYDEQYF

j_call: TRBJ1-2
v_call: TRBV2
cdr3_aa: CASSSTTRLPTDYGYTF

j_call: TRBJ1-2
v_call: TRBV15
cdr3_aa: CATSRGGQGAIGYTF

j_call: TRBJ2-7
v_call: TRBV7-9
cdr3_aa: CASSLGGYLPEQYF

j_call: TRBJ2-1
v_call: TRBV18
cdr3_aa: CASSPRRTGVSSYNEQFF

j_call: TRBJ2-7
v_call: TRBV7-9
cdr3_aa: CASSLMASYEQYF

j_call: TRBJ1-2
v_call: TRBV28
cdr3_aa: CASSPSGWDRGYANYGYTF

j_call: TRBJ1-1
v_call: TRBV5-1
cdr3_aa: CASSKVRGTEAFF

j_call: TRBJ1-3
v_call: TRBV7-3
cdr3_aa: CASSWTTQVKTGRSGNTIYF

j_call: TRBJ1-1
v_call: TRBV5-1
cdr3_aa: CASSPGLMNTEAFF

j_call: TRBJ2-1
v_call: TRBV7-6
cdr3_aa: CASSLKRTSGRNEQFF

j_call: TRBJ1-2
v_call: TRBV13
cdr3_aa: CASSRPGQADLVTF

j_call: TRBJ2-3
v_call: TRBV7-9
cdr3_aa: CASSWTLDTQYF

j_call: TRBJ1-4
v_call: TRBV7-8
cdr3_aa: CASSSGTAFGGKLFF

j_call: TRBJ2-1
v_call: TRBV19
cdr3_aa: CASRWGLADVNEQFF

j_call: TRBJ2-7
v_call: TRBV18
cdr3_aa: CASSHSGGAQYEQYF

j_call: TRBJ2-7
v_call: TRBV25-1
cdr3_aa: CASSAPSNVEQYF

j_call: TRBJ2-7
v_call: TRBV7-3
cdr3_aa: CASSLAGALGEQYF

j_call: TRBJ1-5
v_call: TRBV28
cdr3_aa: CASRAPGQGRSQHF

j_call: TRBJ1-6
v_call: TRBV3-1/TRBV3-2
cdr3_aa: CASSPIGTGVSPLHF

j_call: TRBJ1-3
v_call: TRBV7-6
cdr3_aa: CASSLLPGDRGSGNTIYF

j_call: TRBJ1-1
v_call: TRBV11-2
cdr3_aa: CASSSGQSNTEAFF

j_call: TRBJ2-5
v_call: TRBV29-1
cdr3_aa: CSVVPSGRRQETQYF

j_call: TRBJ2-7
v_call: TRBV27
cdr3_aa: CASSLDGGLGEQYF

j_call: TRBJ2-1
v_call: TRBV9
cdr3_aa: CASSVDAGEQFF

j_call: TRBJ2-4
v_call: TRBV28
cdr3_aa: CASRAEKGENIQYF